The entry that follows covers one T cell receptor beta chain sequence. The antigen remains unidentified. The record originates from a study of monozygotic twins with inflammatory bowel disease. Whole-study findings and limits: TCRbeta inverse Simpson diversity was decreased in IBD patients versus healthy co-twins. Relative to healthy twins, IBD patients had fewer clonotypes in common with others, a gap that was especially apparent with disease activity.

Germline lookup yields CDR1 LGHNA and CDR2 YNFKEQ. This CDR3 is 15 amino acids long. TCRalpha and TCRbeta cDNA went through two nested PCRs of around 15 and 9 cycles. Reprocessing the 5' RACE reads, TCRdb reports a single entry for every CDR3 protein and omits DNA. This sample contains approximately 400,000 distinct CDR3 sequences. This receptor was identified in a human donor with ulcerative colitis or Crohn's disease, or a healthy co-twin of an affected twin (not recorded which). Sequencing was done on a sample of blood. This chain links TRBV4-2 with TRBJ2-5; TCRdb gives TRBD1 as the D gene, but with no DNA this cannot be confirmed. The CDR3 here is CASSTGTGEEETQYF.